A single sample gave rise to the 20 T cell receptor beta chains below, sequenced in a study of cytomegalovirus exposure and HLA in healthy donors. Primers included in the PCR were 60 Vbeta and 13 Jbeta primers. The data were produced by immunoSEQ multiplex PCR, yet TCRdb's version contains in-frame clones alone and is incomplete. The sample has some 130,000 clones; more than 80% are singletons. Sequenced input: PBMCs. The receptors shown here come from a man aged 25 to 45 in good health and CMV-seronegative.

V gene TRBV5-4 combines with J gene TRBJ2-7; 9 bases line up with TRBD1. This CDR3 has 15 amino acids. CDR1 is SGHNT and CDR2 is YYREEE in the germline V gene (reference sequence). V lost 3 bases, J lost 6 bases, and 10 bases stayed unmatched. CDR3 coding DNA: TGTGCCAGCAGCTCCCCGGGACAGGGCGGTCTCGAGCAGTACTTC. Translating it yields CASSSPGQGGLEQYF.

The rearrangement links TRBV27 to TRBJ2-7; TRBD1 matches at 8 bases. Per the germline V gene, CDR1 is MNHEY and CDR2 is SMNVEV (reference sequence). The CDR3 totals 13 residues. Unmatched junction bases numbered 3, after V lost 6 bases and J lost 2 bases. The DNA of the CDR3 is TGTGCCAGCAGCGAGGGACAGGCCTACGAGCAGTACTTC. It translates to CASSEGQAYEQYF.

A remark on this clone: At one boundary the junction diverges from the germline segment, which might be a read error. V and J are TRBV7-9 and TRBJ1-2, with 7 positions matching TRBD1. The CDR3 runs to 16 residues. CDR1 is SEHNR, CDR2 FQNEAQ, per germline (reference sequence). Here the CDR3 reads CASSVNRGSGLYGYPF. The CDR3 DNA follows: TGTGCCAGCAGCGTCAACAGGGGATCCGGTCTCTATGGCTACCCCTTC.

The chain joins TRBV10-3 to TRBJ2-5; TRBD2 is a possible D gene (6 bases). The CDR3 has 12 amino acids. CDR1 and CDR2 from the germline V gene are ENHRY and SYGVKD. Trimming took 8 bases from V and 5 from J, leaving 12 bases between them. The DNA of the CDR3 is TGTGCCATCGGGGGGACCTTCGAGACCCAGTACTTC. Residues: CAIGGTFETQYF.

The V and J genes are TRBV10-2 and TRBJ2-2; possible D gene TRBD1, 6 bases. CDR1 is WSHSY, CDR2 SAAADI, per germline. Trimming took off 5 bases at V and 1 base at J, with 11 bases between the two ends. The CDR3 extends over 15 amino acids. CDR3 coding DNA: TGCGCCAGCAGTTCGAGCAGGGGGAACACCGGGGAGCTGTTTTTT. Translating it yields CASSSSRGNTGELFF.

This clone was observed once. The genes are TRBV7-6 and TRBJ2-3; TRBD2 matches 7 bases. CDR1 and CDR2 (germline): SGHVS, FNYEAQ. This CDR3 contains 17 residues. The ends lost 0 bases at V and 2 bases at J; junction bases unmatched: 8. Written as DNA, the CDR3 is TGTGCCAGCAGCTTAGCGAGGTTTCGGGGGGTCACAGATACGCAGTATTTT. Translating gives CASSLARFRGVTDTQYF.

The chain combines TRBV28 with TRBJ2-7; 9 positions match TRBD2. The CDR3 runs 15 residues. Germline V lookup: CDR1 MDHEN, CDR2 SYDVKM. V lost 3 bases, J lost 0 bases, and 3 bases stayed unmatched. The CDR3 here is CASSFGGRVSYEQYF. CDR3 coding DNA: TGTGCCAGCAGTTTCGGCGGGAGGGTCTCCTACGAGCAGTACTTC. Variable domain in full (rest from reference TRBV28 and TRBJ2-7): DVKVTQSSRYLVKRTGEKVFLECVQDMDHENMFWYRQDPGLGLRLIYFSYDVKMKEKGDIPEGYSVSREKKERFSLILESASTNQTSMYLCASSFGGRVSYEQYFGPGTRLTVT.

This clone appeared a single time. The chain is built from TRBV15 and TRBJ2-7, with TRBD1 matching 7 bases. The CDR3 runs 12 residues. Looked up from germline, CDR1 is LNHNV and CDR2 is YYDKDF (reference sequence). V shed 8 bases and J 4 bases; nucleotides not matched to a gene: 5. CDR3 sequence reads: CATGTDLYEQYF. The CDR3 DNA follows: TGTGCCACCGGGACAGACTTATACGAGCAGTACTTC.

CDR3: CASSEDTAGWTQYF. The CDR3 bases are TGCGCCAGCAGCGAGGACACCGCCGGGTGGACCCAGTACTTC. The chain couples TRBV4-3 to TRBJ2-5; D is perhaps TRBD1 (5 bases). Trimming left V 5 bases short and J 7 bases short, with 17 bases between. The CDR3 sequence is 14 residues long. In germline, CDR1 is LGHNA, CDR2 YSLEER.

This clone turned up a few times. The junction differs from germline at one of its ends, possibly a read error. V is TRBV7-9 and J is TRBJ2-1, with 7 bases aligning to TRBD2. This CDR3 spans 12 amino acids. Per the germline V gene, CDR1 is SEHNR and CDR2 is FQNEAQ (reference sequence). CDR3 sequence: CSSSARDYRQFF. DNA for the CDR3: TGTTCCAGCAGCGCCCGGGACTACCGGCAGTTCTTC.

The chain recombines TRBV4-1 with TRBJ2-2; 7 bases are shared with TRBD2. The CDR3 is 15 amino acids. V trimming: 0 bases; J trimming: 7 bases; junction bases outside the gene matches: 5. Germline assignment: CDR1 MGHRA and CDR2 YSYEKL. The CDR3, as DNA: TGCGCCAGCAGCCAAGAGGGAGGGAGTGTCGGGGAGCTGTTTTTT. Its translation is CASSQEGGSVGELFF.

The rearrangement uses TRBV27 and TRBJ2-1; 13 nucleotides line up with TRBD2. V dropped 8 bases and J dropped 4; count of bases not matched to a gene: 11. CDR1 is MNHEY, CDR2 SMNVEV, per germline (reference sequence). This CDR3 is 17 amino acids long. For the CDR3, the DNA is TGTGCCAGCGCCCCCATTACGGGACTAGCGGGATACAATGAGCAGTTCTTC. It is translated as CASAPITGLAGYNEQFF.

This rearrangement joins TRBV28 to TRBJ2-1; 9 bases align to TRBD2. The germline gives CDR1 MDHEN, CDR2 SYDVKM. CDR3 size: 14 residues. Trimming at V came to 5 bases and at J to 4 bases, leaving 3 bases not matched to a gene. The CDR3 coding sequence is TGTGCCAGCAGTGGGACTAGCCGATACAATGAGCAGTTCTTC. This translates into CASSGTSRYNEQFF.

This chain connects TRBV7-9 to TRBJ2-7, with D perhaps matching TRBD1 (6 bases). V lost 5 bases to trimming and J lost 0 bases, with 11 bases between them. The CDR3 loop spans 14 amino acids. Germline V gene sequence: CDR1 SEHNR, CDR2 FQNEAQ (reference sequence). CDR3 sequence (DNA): TGTGCCAGCAGCCCCCAGGGGAGCTCCTACGAGCAGTACTTC. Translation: CASSPQGSSYEQYF.

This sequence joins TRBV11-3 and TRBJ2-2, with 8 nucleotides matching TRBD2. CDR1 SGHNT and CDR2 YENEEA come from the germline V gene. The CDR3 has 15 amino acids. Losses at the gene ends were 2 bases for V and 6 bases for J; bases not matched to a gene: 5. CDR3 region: CASSLSGGLAGELFF. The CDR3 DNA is TGTGCCAGCAGCTTATCGGGGGGGTTGGCCGGGGAGCTGTTTTTT.

The CDR3 region is CASSLDVSGKDYGYTF. In DNA form, the CDR3 reads TGTGCCAGCAGCTTAGATGTTTCGGGGAAGGACTATGGCTACACCTTC. The chain joins TRBV7-6 to TRBJ1-2; the D is unclear. V lost 1 base and J lost 3, with 15 bases in between. Germline-derived CDR1 and CDR2 are SGHVS and FNYEAQ. The CDR3 length is 16 residues.

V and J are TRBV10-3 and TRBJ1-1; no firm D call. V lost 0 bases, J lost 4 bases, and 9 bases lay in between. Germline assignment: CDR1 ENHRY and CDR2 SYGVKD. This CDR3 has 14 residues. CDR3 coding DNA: TGTGCCATCAGTGAGTCGTCCAGAAGCACTGAAGCTTTCTTT. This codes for CAISESSRSTEAFF.

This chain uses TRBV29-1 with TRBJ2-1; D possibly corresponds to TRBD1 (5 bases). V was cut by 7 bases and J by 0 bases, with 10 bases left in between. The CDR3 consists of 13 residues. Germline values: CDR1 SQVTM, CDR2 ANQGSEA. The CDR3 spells CSEPTASYNEQFF. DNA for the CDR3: TGCAGCGAGCCGACAGCCTCCTACAATGAGCAGTTCTTC.

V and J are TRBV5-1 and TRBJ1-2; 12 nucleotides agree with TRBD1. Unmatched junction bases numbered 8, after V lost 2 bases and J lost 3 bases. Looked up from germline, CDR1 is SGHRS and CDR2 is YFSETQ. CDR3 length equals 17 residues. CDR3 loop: CASSFRDRGRRDYGYTF. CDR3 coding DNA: TGCGCCAGCAGCTTCCGGGACAGGGGGCGCAGAGACTATGGCTACACCTTC.

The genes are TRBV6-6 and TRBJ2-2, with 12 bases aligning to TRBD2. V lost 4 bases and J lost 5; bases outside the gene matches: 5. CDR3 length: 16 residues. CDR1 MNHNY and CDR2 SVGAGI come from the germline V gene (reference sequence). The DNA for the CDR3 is TGTGCCAGCAGTTTGGGACTAGCGGGTTATACCGGGGAGCTGTTTTTT. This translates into CASSLGLAGYTGELFF.